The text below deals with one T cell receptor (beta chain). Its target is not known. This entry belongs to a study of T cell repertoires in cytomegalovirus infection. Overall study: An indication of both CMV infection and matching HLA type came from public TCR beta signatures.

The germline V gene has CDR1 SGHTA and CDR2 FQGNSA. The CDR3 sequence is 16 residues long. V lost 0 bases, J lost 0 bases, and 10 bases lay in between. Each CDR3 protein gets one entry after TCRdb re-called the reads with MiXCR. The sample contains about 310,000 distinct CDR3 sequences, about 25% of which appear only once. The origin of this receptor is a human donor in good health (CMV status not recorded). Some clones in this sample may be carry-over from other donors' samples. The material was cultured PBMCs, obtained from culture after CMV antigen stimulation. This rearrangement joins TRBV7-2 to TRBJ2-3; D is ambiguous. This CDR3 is CASSLAEAVSTDTQYF. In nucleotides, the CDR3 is TGTGCCAGCAGCTTAGCGGAAGCAGTTAGCACAGATACGCAGTATTTT.